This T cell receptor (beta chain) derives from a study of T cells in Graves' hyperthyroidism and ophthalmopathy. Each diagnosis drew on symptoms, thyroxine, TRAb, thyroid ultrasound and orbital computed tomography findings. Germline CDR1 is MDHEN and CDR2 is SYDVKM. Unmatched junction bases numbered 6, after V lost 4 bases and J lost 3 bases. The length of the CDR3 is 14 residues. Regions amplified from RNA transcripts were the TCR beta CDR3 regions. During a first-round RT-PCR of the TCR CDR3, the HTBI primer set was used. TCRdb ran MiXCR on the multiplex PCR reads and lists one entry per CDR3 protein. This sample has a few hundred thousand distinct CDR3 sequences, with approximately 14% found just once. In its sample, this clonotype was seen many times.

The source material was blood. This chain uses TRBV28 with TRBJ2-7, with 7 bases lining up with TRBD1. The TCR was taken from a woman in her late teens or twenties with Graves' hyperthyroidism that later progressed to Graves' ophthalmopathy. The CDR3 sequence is CASSSETGFYEQYF. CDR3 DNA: TGTGCCAGCAGTTCGGAGACAGGGTTCTACGAGCAGTACTTC.